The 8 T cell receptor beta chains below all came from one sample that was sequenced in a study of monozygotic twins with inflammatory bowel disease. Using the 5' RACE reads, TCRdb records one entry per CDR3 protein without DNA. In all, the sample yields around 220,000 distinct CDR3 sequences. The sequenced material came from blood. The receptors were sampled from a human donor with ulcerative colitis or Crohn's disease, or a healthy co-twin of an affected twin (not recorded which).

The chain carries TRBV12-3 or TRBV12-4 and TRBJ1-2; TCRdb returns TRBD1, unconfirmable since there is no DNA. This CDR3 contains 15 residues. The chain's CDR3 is CASRPNARQAYGYTF.

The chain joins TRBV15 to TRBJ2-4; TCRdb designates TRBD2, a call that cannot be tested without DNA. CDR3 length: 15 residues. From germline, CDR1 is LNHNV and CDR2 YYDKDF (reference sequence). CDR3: CATSREREGANIQYF.

The CDR3 sequence is CASAVKGTSSPLHF. V usage is TRBV7-3 and J usage is TRBJ1-6. Germline loops: CDR1 SGHTA, CDR2 FQGTGA. CDR3 length equals 14 residues.

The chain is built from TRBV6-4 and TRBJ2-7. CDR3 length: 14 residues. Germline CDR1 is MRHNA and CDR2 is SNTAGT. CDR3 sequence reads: CASSDSEESYEQYF.

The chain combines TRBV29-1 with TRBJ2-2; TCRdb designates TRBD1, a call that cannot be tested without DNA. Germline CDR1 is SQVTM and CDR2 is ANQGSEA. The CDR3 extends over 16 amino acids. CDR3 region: CSVKKAGTVNTGELFF.

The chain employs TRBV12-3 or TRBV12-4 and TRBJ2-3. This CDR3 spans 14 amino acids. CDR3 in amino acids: CASSLTGVPDTQYF.

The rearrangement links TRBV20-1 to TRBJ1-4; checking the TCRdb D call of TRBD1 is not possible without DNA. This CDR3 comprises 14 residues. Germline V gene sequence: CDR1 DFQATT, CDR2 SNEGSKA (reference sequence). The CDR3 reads CSAKTGTIGEKLFF.

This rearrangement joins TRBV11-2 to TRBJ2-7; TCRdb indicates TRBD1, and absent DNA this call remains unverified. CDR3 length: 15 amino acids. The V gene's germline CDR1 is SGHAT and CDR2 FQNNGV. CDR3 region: CASSSTGGQVYEQYF.